The sequence of this T cell receptor beta chain was determined in a study of shared clonotypes between healthy human individuals. Study as a whole: Each donor's CD8 memory used one plate, CD8 naive two, each CD4 subset three. General study points: Clonotypes which were not shared had lower generation probabilities than clonotypes that all four donors shared.

Notes on this clone: Its antigen is not known.

Every immunoSEQ plate was one replicate of a subset's evenly spread DNA. Produced via immunoSEQ multiplex PCR; TCRdb's table is partial and in-frame only. The repertoire consists of some 1,100,000 clones, with about 84% occurring once and the leading ten covering approximately 0.52%. The CDR3 covers 13 residues. Donation came from healthy HIV-negative adults that had no recent acute infections or vaccinations. The V call is TRBV21-1, the J call TRBJ2-3. TRBV21-1 is a known pseudogene. This TCR derives from a man between 18 and 29 years old in good health. Some clones in this sample may be carry-over from other donors' samples. Sequences were obtained from memory CD4+ T cells from PBMCs. The subset denotes: CD45RA-negative fraction. CDR3 nucleotide sequence: TGTGCCAGCAGCAAAGCTGTCACAGATACGCAGTATTTT. It codes for CASSKAVTDTQYF.